The 24 T cell receptor beta chains below come from one sample, sequenced in a study of circulating and synovial CD4+ cells in juvenile arthritis. Sequenced by immunoSEQ multiplex PCR; TCRdb stores in-frame clones only, minus some. Of about 33,000 clones listed, nearly 95% are singletons. Sequences were obtained from CD4+ T cells from blood. These receptors originate from a human donor with juvenile idiopathic arthritis.

The CDR3 spells CASRSRRGLSTDTQYF. CDR3 DNA: TGTGCCAGCAGGTCGCGGCGGGGGCTGAGCACAGATACGCAGTATTTT. The V call is TRBV27, the J call TRBJ2-3, with D possibly TRBD2 on 7 matching bases. CDR1 and CDR2 (germline): MNHEY, SMNVEV (reference sequence). This CDR3 is built from 16 residues. The V end was cut by 6 bases, the J end by 0 bases, with 16 bases between.

This rearrangement joins TRBV18 to TRBJ2-3; TRBD2 agrees at 10 bases. This CDR3 spans 15 amino acids. Germline V gives CDR1 KGHSH, CDR2 LQKENI. V was clipped by 2 bases and J by 4 bases; unmatched bases: 3. CDR3 nucleotide sequence: TGTGCCAGCTCACCAAGAGCGGGGGGGCCAGATACGCAGTATTTT. Protein product: CASSPRAGGPDTQYF. The full variable domain, with the rest looked up from reference TRBV18 and TRBJ2-3, is NAGVMQNPRHLVRRRGQEARLRCSPMKGHSHVYWYRQLPEEGLKFMVYLQKENIIDESGMPKERFSAEFPKEGPSILRIQQVVRGDSAAYFCASSPRAGGPDTQYFGPGTRLTVL.

V gene TRBV10-3 combines with J gene TRBJ2-3, with a tentative D call TRBD2 (6 bases). V lost 3 bases, J lost 0 bases, and 16 bases lay in between. Germline V CDR1 and CDR2: ENHRY, SYGVKD. The CDR3 covers 17 residues. This chain's CDR3 is CAISDDLGGVSTDTQYF. CDR3 in DNA: TGTGCCATCAGTGATGATTTGGGGGGAGTGAGCACAGATACGCAGTATTTT.

V is TRBV7-9 and J is TRBJ2-1, with 9 nucleotides matching TRBD2. The CDR3 contains 18 residues. Germline CDR1 and CDR2: SEHNR and FQNEAQ (reference sequence). V shed 0 bases, J shed 0 bases, and the junction held 6 bases outside the gene matches. In DNA form, the CDR3 reads TGTGCCAGCAGCTTAGCGCGGGCTAGCGGGATCTCCTACAATGAGCAGTTCTTC. It translates to CASSLARASGISYNEQFF.

The chain has TRBV28 and TRBJ1-2; 10 bases are a match to TRBD1. Trimming at V came to 7 bases and at J to 4 bases, leaving 6 bases not matched to a gene. The CDR3 is 14 amino acids. Germline loops: CDR1 MDHEN, CDR2 SYDVKM. CDR3 sequence (DNA): TGTGCCAGCACCCTCGGACAGGGGGTCTATGGCTACACCTTC. This encodes CASTLGQGVYGYTF.

This clone came up a few times. This sequence joins TRBV28 and TRBJ1-5; D is ambiguous. V lost 7 bases, J lost 11 bases, and 9 bases lay in between. Germline V gene data show CDR1 as MDHEN and CDR2 as SYDVKM. CDR3 length: 10 amino acids. CDR3 sequence (DNA): TGTGCCAGCACTGGGGAGACCCAGCATTTT. Amino acid sequence: CASTGETQHF.

Of note for this clone: Other DNA sequences in the same sample also yield this CDR3. J is TRBJ2-1 and V is TRBV28; TRBD2 matches at 12 bases. J was trimmed by 8 bases and V by 4 bases; bases with no gene match: 3. This CDR3 has 14 amino acids. Germline V lookup: CDR1 MDHEN, CDR2 SYDVKM. In nucleotides, the CDR3 is TGTGCCAGCAGTTCTGGACTAGCGGGGTATGAGCAGTTCTTC. It translates to CASSSGLAGYEQFF.

J is TRBJ2-3 and V is TRBV5-1, with D possibly being TRBD2 (5 bases). CDR1 SGHRS and CDR2 YFSETQ come from the germline V gene. Trimming stripped 7 bases from V and 2 bases from J, with 14 bases between. This CDR3 has 14 residues. The chain's CDR3 is CASGLFLATDTQYF. As DNA, the CDR3 is TGCGCCAGCGGTTTGTTTCTAGCCACAGATACGCAGTATTTT.

V and J are TRBV19 and TRBJ2-5, with D perhaps TRBD2 (6 bases). Between the trimmed V and J ends, which lost 5 bases and 5 bases, there was a span of 15 bases. CDR3 length equals 14 residues. Germline CDR1 LNHDA, CDR2 SQIVND (reference sequence). CDR3 DNA sequence: TGTGCCAGTAGTTCCCGTCCTGGAGGGGAGACCCAGTACTTC. Protein product: CASSSRPGGETQYF.

CDR3 amino acids: CASSRGRAGGGGNIQYF. The CDR3, as DNA: TGTGCCAGCAGTAGGGGACGAGCGGGGGGCGGGGGGAACATTCAGTACTTC. The gene calls are TRBV2 and TRBJ2-4; 9 bases are shared with TRBD2. CDR3 size: 17 residues. The trim removed 5 bases at V and 7 bases at J, leaving 15 bases unmatched. From germline, CDR1 is SNHLY and CDR2 FYNNEI.

Only a few counts were recorded for this clone. This chain links TRBV4-3 with TRBJ2-5; 8 bases fit TRBD1. CDR1 and CDR2 (germline): LGHNA, YSLEER. V shed 3 bases, J shed 7 bases, and the junction held 7 bases outside the gene matches. The CDR3 sequence is 14 residues long. The CDR3 region is CASSHSGQGGTQYF. In nucleotides, the CDR3 is TGCGCCAGCAGCCATTCCGGACAGGGAGGGACCCAGTACTTC.

The chain employs TRBV9 and TRBJ1-2; the D gene is possibly TRBD1 (5 bases). Deletions cut 2 bases from V and 1 base from J, with 6 bases between. This CDR3 spans 13 amino acids. Germline V gene sequence: CDR1 SGDLS, CDR2 YYNGEE. This CDR3 reads CASSVDSNYGYTF. The CDR3 DNA reads TGTGCCAGCAGCGTCGACAGTAACTATGGCTACACCTTC.

The V call is TRBV7-2, the J call TRBJ2-7; TRBD2 aligns across 7 bases. The germline V gene has CDR1 SGHTA and CDR2 FQGNSA. The trim removed 1 base at V and 1 base at J, leaving 7 bases unmatched. CDR3 size: 16 residues. The CDR3 nucleotides are TGTGCCAGCAGCTTAGAGTCCGGGAGGTCTTCCTACGAGCAGTACTTC. It yields the protein CASSLESGRSSYEQYF.

The chain links TRBV19 to TRBJ1-1, with 7 bases that match TRBD1. CDR1 and CDR2 (germline): LNHDA, SQIVND (reference sequence). V lost 4 bases to trimming and J lost 2 bases; unmatched junction nucleotides: 7. The CDR3 extends over 15 amino acids. This CDR3 is CASSRPTGYNTEAFF. The CDR3 coding sequence is TGTGCCAGTAGTAGACCGACAGGGTACAACACTGAAGCTTTCTTT.

This chain uses TRBV20-1 with TRBJ1-1, with D maybe TRBD1 (5 bases). CDR1 and CDR2 from the germline V gene are DFQATT and SNEGSKA (reference sequence). The CDR3 runs to 10 residues. The CDR3 DNA sequence: TGCAGCGCTCGGGACTCTCTGGCTTTCTTT. Amino acid sequence: CSARDSLAFF.

The rearrangement uses TRBV10-3 and TRBJ1-2; D might be TRBD1 (5 bases). This CDR3 has 15 residues. V lost 1 base, J lost 0 bases, and 9 bases lay in between. The V gene's germline CDR1 is ENHRY and CDR2 SYGVKD. The DNA for the CDR3 is TGTGCCATCAGTGAGTTGGACACTACTAACTATGGCTACACCTTC. Translation gives CAISELDTTNYGYTF.

The sample holds one count of this clone. The rearrangement joins TRBV11-2 to TRBJ2-7; D not certain. This CDR3 comprises 13 residues. V shed 2 bases and J shed 0 bases, with 5 bases lying between them. Germline CDR1 and CDR2: SGHAT and FQNNGV. The CDR3 here is CASSLTVSYEQYF. As DNA, the CDR3 is TGTGCCAGCAGCTTAACAGTCTCCTACGAGCAGTACTTC.

The chain has TRBV5-1 and TRBJ2-3, with 10 bases identical to TRBD2. The CDR3 extends over 16 amino acids. Germline CDR1 reads SGHRS; CDR2 reads YFSETQ. The V and J ends lost 0 bases and 2 bases, in that order; junction bases with no gene match: 3. The CDR3 protein is CASSLASGGTTDTQYF. The CDR3 coding sequence is TGCGCCAGCAGCTTGGCTAGCGGGGGTACCACAGATACGCAGTATTTT.

The chain combines TRBV7-7 with TRBJ2-7, with 9 bases that match TRBD1. Germline V gives CDR1 SSHAT, CDR2 FNYEAQ (reference sequence). CDR3 size: 14 residues. V was pared by 9 bases and J by 4 bases, with 10 bases of the junction left unmatched. This CDR3 reads CARHPTGGLYEQYF. For the CDR3, the DNA is TGTGCCAGACACCCCACAGGGGGCTTATACGAGCAGTACTTC. Full variable domain (missing parts from reference TRBV7-7 and TRBJ2-7): GAGVSQSPRYKVTKRGQDVTLRCDPISSHATLYWYQQALGQGPEFLTYFNYEAQPDKSGLPSDRFSAERPEGSISTLTIQRTEQRDSAMYRCARHPTGGLYEQYFGPGTRLTVT.

V gene TRBV28 combines with J gene TRBJ2-7; TRBD1 aligns across 10 bases. Germline assignment: CDR1 MDHEN and CDR2 SYDVKM. Unmatched junction bases numbered 11, after V lost 9 bases and J lost 3 bases. The CDR3 loop spans 15 amino acids. CDR3 amino acids: CASTSIGTGDYEQYF. The CDR3 DNA sequence: TGTGCCAGTACCTCTATCGGGACAGGGGACTACGAGCAGTACTTC.

The chain employs TRBV7-6 and TRBJ2-7, with 7 bases matching TRBD1. The germline V gene encodes CDR1 SGHVS and CDR2 FNYEAQ. The CDR3 consists of 13 residues. With V trimmed by 4 bases and J by 7 bases, 7 bases remained unmatched. CDR3 nucleotides: TGTGCCAGCAGCTCAGGACAGGCGCGGGAGCAGTACTTC. Translation gives CASSSGQAREQYF.

The chain has TRBV19 and TRBJ2-7, with 11 nucleotides matching TRBD1. Germline V gene sequence: CDR1 LNHDA, CDR2 SQIVND (reference sequence). V shed 5 bases and J 2 bases; nucleotides not matched to a gene: 2. The length of the CDR3 is 14 residues. The CDR3 DNA follows: TGTGCCAGTAGTGGGACAGGGGGTCCCTACGAGCAGTACTTC. It yields the protein CASSGTGGPYEQYF.

This clone showed up just once. The chain combines TRBV28 with TRBJ2-3; 8 bases line up with TRBD1. Germline values: CDR1 MDHEN, CDR2 SYDVKM. The CDR3 is 13 amino acids. The ends lost 7 bases at V and 2 bases at J; junction bases unmatched: 2. The CDR3 nucleotides read TGTGCCAGCACCAGGGGGCCCACAGATACGCAGTATTTT. This encodes CASTRGPTDTQYF.

This clone appeared once. The chain recombines TRBV19 with TRBJ2-5, with 11 positions matching TRBD2. Trimming removed 5 bases from V and 1 base from J; junction bases left unmatched: 12. This CDR3 spans 18 amino acids. Germline CDR1 reads LNHDA; CDR2 reads SQIVND (reference sequence). CDR3 in DNA: TGTGCCAGTAGTCTATACCCCCCACTAGCGGGAGCCCAAGAGACCCAGTACTTC. Its protein product is CASSLYPPLAGAQETQYF.